A single sample is the source of the 32 T cell receptor beta chains below, sequenced in a study of T cell responses to AZD1222 COVID-19 vaccine (dated by TCRdb to the early 2020s). Per the publication, the time point label means: baseline before first vaccination. The protocol used for the library was the immunoSEQ multiplex PCR assay. Sourced from immuneACCESS, this table was stored by TCRdb with only in-frame sequences that have V and J called. A share of the clones is absent; for the studies checked, an unresolved V gene accounts for under half, and the remainder has no known explanation. The sample contains about 140,000 clones, roughly 92% of them found a single time. Approximately 1.5% of the sample is held by the ten biggest clonotypes. This sample comprised peripheral blood, obtained on day 0 of AZD1222 vaccination. The receptor source for this set is an adult in good health.

The CDR3 region has the DNA TGTGCCATGACAGGGGATAATTCACCCCTCCACTTT. Residues: CAMTGDNSPLHF. V and J are TRBV24-1 and TRBJ1-6, with 8 bases aligning to TRBD1. V shed 11 bases and J 5 bases; nucleotides not matched to a gene: 1. Germline CDR1 is KGHDR and CDR2 is SFDVKD. The CDR3 extends over 12 amino acids.

The J gene is TRBJ2-5, the V gene TRBV6-5, with D perhaps being TRBD1 or TRBD2 (6 bases each). V dropped 2 bases and J dropped 9 bases, with 13 bases sitting between them. The CDR3 loop spans 13 amino acids. CDR1 is MNHEY and CDR2 is SVGAGI in the germline V gene. This CDR3 reads CASSYDFRGPQYF. CDR3 nucleotide sequence: TGTGCCAGCAGTTACGATTTCCGGGGGCCCCAGTACTTC.

The rearrangement uses TRBV6-2 or TRBV6-3 and TRBJ1-3; D uncertain. Trimming pared 0 bases from V and 0 bases from J, leaving 6 bases between. The CDR3 is made up of 15 amino acids. Germline V gives CDR1 MNHEY, CDR2 SVGEGT. As DNA, the CDR3 is TGTGCCAGCAGTTACTCGGAGGACTCTGGAAACACCATATATTTT. Its translation: CASSYSEDSGNTIYF.

The V gene is TRBV7-8, the J gene TRBJ2-6, with 8 positions matching TRBD1. This CDR3 contains 19 residues. Looked up from germline, CDR1 is SGHVS and CDR2 is FQNEAQ. V shed 5 bases, J shed 0 bases, and the junction held 12 bases outside the gene matches. The CDR3 sequence: CASSPRTGLVSSGANVLTF. The CDR3, as DNA: TGTGCCAGCAGCCCGAGGACAGGGCTGGTAAGCTCTGGGGCCAACGTCCTGACTTTC.

V and J are TRBV7-8 and TRBJ1-2; TRBD1 agrees at 8 bases. J gave up 3 bases and V 5 bases, and 8 bases lay outside the gene matches. In germline, CDR1 is SGHVS, CDR2 FQNEAQ. The CDR3 loop spans 15 amino acids. The CDR3: CASSEVPGGDYGYTF. The CDR3, as DNA: TGTGCCAGCAGCGAAGTTCCAGGGGGCGACTATGGCTACACCTTC.

The chain employs TRBV19 and TRBJ1-5, with D unresolved. With 5 bases removed from V and 0 bases from J, the gap between germline ends came to 17 bases. The CDR3 extends over 17 amino acids. The V gene's germline CDR1 is LNHDA and CDR2 SQIVND (reference sequence). The CDR3, as DNA: TGTGCCAGTAGTTGGACCCGGACGGCCTATAGCAATCAGCCCCAGCATTTT. It specifies CASSWTRTAYSNQPQHF.

The rearrangement joins TRBV5-1 to TRBJ1-3; TRBD1 aligns across 8 bases. This CDR3 region has 16 residues. Per germline, CDR1 SGHRS and CDR2 YFSETQ. Germline trimming cut 1 base from V and 0 bases from J; bases unmatched to any gene: 3. The CDR3 sequence: CASSLQGQDSGNTIYF. CDR3 nucleotides: TGCGCCAGCAGCTTGCAGGGACAGGACTCTGGAAACACCATATATTTT.

This clone appeared once. The chain links TRBV28 to TRBJ2-3; D is uncertain. Germline CDR1 and CDR2: MDHEN and SYDVKM. The germline V and J ends were trimmed by 6 bases and 0 bases, with 13 bases remaining between them. CDR3 size: 15 residues. CDR3 sequence reads: CASRLPGRSTDTQYF. CDR3 in DNA: TGTGCCAGCAGACTCCCGGGTCGAAGCACAGATACGCAGTATTTT.

The count of this clone is one. The chain carries TRBV19 and TRBJ2-3; the match to TRBD2 covers 7 bases. After removal of 9 bases from V and 0 bases from J, the junction contained 3 bases not matched to a gene. The CDR3 sequence is 13 residues long. CDR1 is LNHDA, CDR2 SQIVND, per germline (reference sequence). CDR3 in amino acids: CASGTISTDTQYF. In DNA, the CDR3 is TGTGCCAGCGGGACTATCAGCACAGATACGCAGTATTTT.

The V gene is TRBV7-2, the J gene TRBJ2-7; 10 nucleotides align to TRBD2. V shed 2 bases and J 6 bases; nucleotides not matched to a gene: 10. Germline lookup yields CDR1 SGHTA and CDR2 FQGNSA. The length of the CDR3 is 16 residues. CDR3 sequence reads: CASSLRGLAGAGEQYF. DNA for the CDR3: TGTGCCAGCAGCTTAAGAGGTCTAGCGGGAGCCGGCGAGCAGTACTTC. The full variable domain, completed using reference TRBV7-2 and TRBJ2-7, is GAGVSQSPSNKVTEKGKDVELRCDPISGHTALYWYRQSLGQGLEFLIYFQGNSAPDKSGLPSDRFSAERTGGSVSTLTIQRTQQEDSAVYLCASSLRGLAGAGEQYFGPGTRLTVT.

The chain carries TRBV5-1 and TRBJ1-2, with a tentative D call TRBD1 (6 bases). CDR3 length equals 15 residues. Between the trimmed V and J ends, which lost 0 bases and 7 bases, there was a span of 16 bases. The V gene's germline CDR1 is SGHRS and CDR2 YFSETQ. In DNA form, the CDR3 reads TGCGCCAGCAGCTTGGCCCTCCAGGGGTTCATTGGCTACACCTTC. Translating gives CASSLALQGFIGYTF.

As concerns this clone: This CDR3 is also generated by other DNA sequences in the sample. This chain links TRBV5-1 with TRBJ1-2, with no clear D. Germline V gives CDR1 SGHRS, CDR2 YFSETQ. The CDR3 is 13 residues long. The V and J ends lost 0 bases and 0 bases respectively, with 3 bases between them. The CDR3 DNA reads as TGCGCCAGCAGCTTGGACCCTAACTATGGCTACACCTTC. Protein: CASSLDPNYGYTF.

This chain uses TRBV28 with TRBJ2-1; TRBD1 might be the D (6 bases). CDR1 is MDHEN, CDR2 SYDVKM, per germline. The ends were cut back, 3 bases at V and 6 bases at J, with 6 bases in the middle. The CDR3 extends over 12 amino acids. The CDR3 spells CASSLTGNEQFF. The CDR3 coding sequence is TGTGCCAGCAGTTTGACAGGCAATGAGCAGTTCTTC.

The rearrangement links TRBV7-8 to TRBJ2-1; 12 nucleotides line up with TRBD2. The germline V gene encodes CDR1 SGHVS and CDR2 FQNEAQ. V trimming: 2 bases; J trimming: 3 bases; junction bases outside the gene matches: 8. This CDR3 is 18 amino acids long. CDR3 residues: CASSLQLAGGPIYNEQFF. CDR3 sequence (DNA): TGTGCCAGCAGCTTACAACTAGCGGGAGGCCCCATCTACAATGAGCAGTTCTTC. The variable domain in full, with the rest retrieved from reference TRBV7-8 and TRBJ2-1, is GAGVSQSPRYKVAKRGQDVALRCDPISGHVSLFWYQQALGQGPEFLTYFQNEAQLDKSGLPSDRFFAERPEGSVSTLKIQRTQQEDSAVYLCASSLQLAGGPIYNEQFFGPGTRLTVL.

This chain uses TRBV6-6 with TRBJ1-2; 9 bases agree with TRBD1. The V and J ends lost 5 bases and 4 bases, in that order; junction bases with no gene match: 8. Germline CDR1 reads MNHNY; CDR2 reads SVGAGI (reference sequence). The CDR3 is 15 amino acids. CDR3 sequence reads: CASSPLGQGLYGYTF. In nucleotides, the CDR3 is TGTGCCAGCAGTCCCTTGGGACAGGGACTCTATGGCTACACCTTC.

The chain joins TRBV19 to TRBJ1-1; 10 positions match TRBD1. V lost 2 bases and J lost 1; bases outside the gene matches: 7. The CDR3 has 17 residues. Germline lookup yields CDR1 LNHDA and CDR2 SQIVND (reference sequence). The CDR3 DNA is TGTGCCAGTAGTATACAGGGACAGGGGACCCAGAACACTGAAGCTTTCTTT. Protein sequence: CASSIQGQGTQNTEAFF.

The V and J genes are TRBV19 and TRBJ1-2; TRBD1 matches 9 bases. With V trimmed by 2 bases and J by 2 bases, 3 bases remained unmatched. The CDR3 is 15 residues long. Germline loops: CDR1 LNHDA, CDR2 SQIVND (reference sequence). CDR3 loop: CASSIRTGDNYGYTF. CDR3 bases: TGTGCCAGTAGTATAAGGACAGGGGACAACTATGGCTACACCTTC. The full variable domain, completed using reference TRBV19 and TRBJ1-2, is DGGITQSPKYLFRKEGQNVTLSCEQNLNHDAMYWYRQDPGQGLRLIYYSQIVNDFQKGDIAEGYSVSREKKESFPLTVTSAQKNPTAFYLCASSIRTGDNYGYTFGSGTRLTVV.

The gene calls are TRBV18 and TRBJ2-3; 9 bases are a match to TRBD1. The length of the CDR3 is 14 residues. The J segment lost 4 bases and the V segment lost 4 bases, leaving 3 bases of the junction unmatched. The germline V gene has CDR1 KGHSH and CDR2 LQKENI. This chain's CDR3 is CASSLGQGPDTQYF. The CDR3, as DNA: TGTGCCAGCTCACTGGGACAGGGACCAGATACGCAGTATTTT.

V and J are TRBV20-1 and TRBJ2-1, with 7 bases fitting TRBD2. After removal of 3 bases from V and 0 bases from J, the junction contained 11 bases not matched to a gene. This CDR3 is 17 amino acids long. Germline CDR1 and CDR2: DFQATT and SNEGSKA (reference sequence). CDR3 nucleotides: TGCAGTGCTAGTAGGGTACAAGGCGGGAGCTCCTACAATGAGCAGTTCTTC. Translated, it gives CSASRVQGGSSYNEQFF.

The rearrangement uses TRBV11-1 and TRBJ2-2; the D is unclear. V was pared by 3 bases and J by 0 bases, with 5 bases between. The V gene's germline CDR1 is SGHAT and CDR2 FQDESV (reference sequence). The CDR3 length is 14 residues. The CDR3 sequence is CASSFDPNTGELFF. CDR3 DNA sequence: TGTGCCAGCAGCTTCGACCCGAACACCGGGGAGCTGTTTTTT. Filled out from reference TRBV11-1 and TRBJ2-2, the complete variable domain reads EAEVAQSPRYKITEKSQAVAFWCDPISGHATLYWYRQILGQGPELLVQFQDESVVDDSQLPKDRFSAERLKGVDSTLKIQPAELGDSAMYLCASSFDPNTGELFFGEGSRLTVL.

This chain uses TRBV7-9 with TRBJ1-1; D gene unclear. CDR1 is SEHNR, CDR2 FQNEAQ, per germline (reference sequence). The CDR3 covers 15 residues. V lost 5 bases to trimming and J lost 1 base, with 14 bases between them. The CDR3 protein is CASSPPGLANTEAFF. CDR3 sequence (DNA): TGTGCCAGCAGCCCCCCGGGCTTGGCGAACACTGAAGCTTTCTTT.

The chain carries TRBV5-1 and TRBJ2-3; no clear D gene. V dropped 3 bases and J dropped 1 base, with 9 bases sitting between them. The CDR3 contains 14 residues. The V gene's germline CDR1 is SGHRS and CDR2 YFSETQ. The CDR3 bases are TGCGCCAGCAGCTCTCGGGTGGGCACAGATACGCAGTATTTT. This encodes CASSSRVGTDTQYF. The full variable domain, in which reference TRBV5-1 and TRBJ2-3 provide the parts outside the CDR3, is KAGVTQTPRYLIKTRGQQVTLSCSPISGHRSVSWYQQTPGQGLQFLFEYFSETQRNKGNFPGRFSGRQFSNSRSEMNVSTLELGDSALYLCASSSRVGTDTQYFGPGTRLTVL.

The V gene is TRBV6-4, the J gene TRBJ2-7; 8 bases are shared with TRBD1. Germline V gene data show CDR1 as MRHNA and CDR2 as SNTAGT. V dropped 6 bases and J dropped 0; count of bases not matched to a gene: 7. The CDR3 is made up of 15 amino acids. CDR3: CASSVGTGSSYEQYF. Here the CDR3 DNA reads TGTGCCAGCAGCGTGGGGACAGGAAGCTCCTACGAGCAGTACTTC.

This clone occurred once. This chain connects TRBV4-2 to TRBJ2-5; TRBD2 matches 11 bases. The CDR3 is made up of 15 amino acids. Germline CDR1 is LGHNA and CDR2 is YNFKEQ. The V gene end was trimmed by 6 bases and the J gene end by 5 bases; junction bases not matched to a gene: 8. DNA of the CDR3: TGTGCCAGCAGTGTGACTAGCGGGATTGTTGAGACCCAGTACTTC. Its translation is CASSVTSGIVETQYF.

V gene TRBV5-4 combines with J gene TRBJ1-6; 7 nucleotides agree with TRBD1. The CDR3 sequence is 15 residues long. Per germline, CDR1 SGHNT and CDR2 YYREEE (reference sequence). After removal of 3 bases from V and 7 bases from J, the junction contained 7 bases not matched to a gene. The DNA for the CDR3 is TGTGCCAGCAGCTCGACAGGGAGGCGGAATTCACCCCTCCACTTT. As protein: CASSSTGRRNSPLHF.

Written as DNA, the CDR3 is TGCGCCAGCAGCCAAAGCTCCTATAATTCACCCCTCCACTTT. Residues: CASSQSSYNSPLHF. The chain carries TRBV4-1 and TRBJ1-6; D gene unclear. The CDR3 has 14 residues. The V gene's germline CDR1 is MGHRA and CDR2 YSYEKL. V lost 2 bases and J 0 bases, leaving 2 bases between the germline ends.

The rearrangement uses TRBV4-1 and TRBJ1-1; TRBD1 matches at 8 bases. The germline CDR1 and CDR2 sequences are MGHRA and YSYEKL. V trimming: 0 bases; J trimming: 5 bases; junction bases outside the gene matches: 5. The CDR3 consists of 15 residues. DNA for the CDR3: TGCGCCAGCAGCCAAGAAACAGGGGGGTGGACTGAAGCTTTCTTT. It specifies CASSQETGGWTEAFF.

On this clone: Other DNA sequences in this sample translate to the same CDR3. The chain employs TRBV7-2 and TRBJ2-7; D remains ambiguous. Trimming removed 5 bases at V and 2 bases at J, with 7 bases between. This CDR3 has 12 residues. The germline CDR1 and CDR2 sequences are SGHTA and FQGNSA. The CDR3 coding sequence is TGTGCCAGCAGCCTCGGCGCCTACGAGCAGTACTTC. Amino acids: CASSLGAYEQYF.

The chain combines TRBV27 with TRBJ2-1, with 8 bases lining up with TRBD2. V gave up 5 bases and J gave up 3 bases; unmatched junction bases: 6. The CDR3 loop spans 15 amino acids. The germline V gene encodes CDR1 MNHEY and CDR2 SMNVEV (reference sequence). The CDR3: CASSPFGGGYNEQFF. CDR3 sequence (DNA): TGTGCCAGCAGTCCCTTCGGGGGGGGCTACAATGAGCAGTTCTTC.

This clone was detected a few times. V gene TRBV19 combines with J gene TRBJ1-3, with D tentatively TRBD1 (5 bases). The V gene lost 7 bases and the J gene lost 2 bases, with 15 bases spanning the gap. Germline CDR1 is LNHDA and CDR2 is SQIVND (reference sequence). The CDR3 consists of 15 residues. The CDR3 reads CASKQFQGAGNTIYF. The CDR3 coding sequence is TGTGCCAGTAAACAGTTTCAGGGAGCTGGAAACACCATATATTTT.

This rearrangement joins TRBV29-1 to TRBJ1-2; TRBD1 might be the D (6 bases). V gave up 1 base and J gave up 4 bases, with 13 bases separating them. CDR3 size: 14 residues. CDR1 is SQVTM and CDR2 is ANQGSEA in the germline V gene. Here the CDR3 DNA reads TGCAGCGTTGAAGTAGAACAGGGAACCTATGGCTACACCTTC. Translated: CSVEVEQGTYGYTF.

The rearrangement joins TRBV7-3 to TRBJ2-5; 7 bases agree with TRBD1. Germline V gene sequence: CDR1 SGHTA, CDR2 FQGTGA. The V and J ends lost 5 bases and 5 bases, in that order; junction bases with no gene match: 5. This CDR3 comprises 13 residues. CDR3 protein: CASSPDRVETQYF. CDR3 in DNA: TGTGCCAGCAGCCCCGACAGGGTTGAGACCCAGTACTTC.